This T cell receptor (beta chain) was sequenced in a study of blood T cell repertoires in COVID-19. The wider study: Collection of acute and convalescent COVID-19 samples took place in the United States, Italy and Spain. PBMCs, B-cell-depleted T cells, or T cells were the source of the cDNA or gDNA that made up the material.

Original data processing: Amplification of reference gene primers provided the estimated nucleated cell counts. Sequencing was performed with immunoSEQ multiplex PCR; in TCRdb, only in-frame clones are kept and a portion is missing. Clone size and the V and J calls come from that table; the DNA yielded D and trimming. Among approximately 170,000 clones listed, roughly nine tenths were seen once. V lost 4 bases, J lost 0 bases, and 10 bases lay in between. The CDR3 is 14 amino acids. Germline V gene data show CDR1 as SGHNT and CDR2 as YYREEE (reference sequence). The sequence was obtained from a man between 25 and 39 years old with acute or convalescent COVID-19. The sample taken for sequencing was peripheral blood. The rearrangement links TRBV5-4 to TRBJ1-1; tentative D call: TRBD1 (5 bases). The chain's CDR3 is CASSPAGVNTEAFF. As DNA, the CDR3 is TGTGCCAGCAGCCCGGCGGGGGTGAACACTGAAGCTTTCTTT.